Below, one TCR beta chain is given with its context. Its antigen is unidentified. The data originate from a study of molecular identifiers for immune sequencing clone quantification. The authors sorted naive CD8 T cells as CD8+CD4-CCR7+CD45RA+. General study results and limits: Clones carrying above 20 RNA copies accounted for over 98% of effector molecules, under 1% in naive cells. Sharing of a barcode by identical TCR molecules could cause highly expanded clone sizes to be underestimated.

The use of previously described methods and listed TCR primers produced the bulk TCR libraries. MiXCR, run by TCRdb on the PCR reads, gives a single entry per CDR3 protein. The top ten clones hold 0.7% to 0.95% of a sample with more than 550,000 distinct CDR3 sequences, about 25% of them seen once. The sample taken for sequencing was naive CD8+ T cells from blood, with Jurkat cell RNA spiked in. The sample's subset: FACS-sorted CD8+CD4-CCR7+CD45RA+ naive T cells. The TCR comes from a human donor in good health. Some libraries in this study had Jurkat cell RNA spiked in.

CDR3 region: CSARPPQAAYEQYF. As DNA, the CDR3 is TGCAGTGCTAGACCCCCCCAGGCAGCCTACGAGCAGTACTTC. V is TRBV20-1 and J is TRBJ2-7; D ambiguous. Per germline, CDR1 DFQATT and CDR2 SNEGSKA (reference sequence). This CDR3 comprises 14 residues. V was cut by 2 bases and J by 2 bases, with 13 bases left in between.